The sequence of this T cell receptor (beta chain) was determined in a study of PD-1 blockade in classical Hodgkin lymphoma. Study conclusions and caveats: Prior therapy or disease activity may underlie the repertoire differences, whose causes remain undefined. The study found complete responders had baseline diversity similar to newly diagnosed patients. It was CD4+ TCR diversity, not CD8+, that rose significantly by C4D1.

CDR3 length: 12 residues. With 6 bases removed from V and 4 bases from J, the gap between germline ends came to 6 bases. The V gene's germline CDR1 is KGHSH and CDR2 LQKENI. Clones were sequenced by immunoSEQ multiplex PCR, and TCRdb holds only the in-frame ones, with some missing. The sample consists of tens of thousands of clones, about 83% of them appearing once. As to time point: cycle 4 day 1 (C4D1), after five to seven weeks of nivolumab. Relapse was seen in all patients after autologous stem cell transplantation, and brentuximab vedotin exposure was variable. Best responses were complete response, partial response or progressive disease. Comments on this clone: Its antigen is currently unknown.

The V gene is TRBV18, the J gene TRBJ2-2; D gene unclear. The receptor's source is a human donor with classical Hodgkin lymphoma. Sequenced material: peripheral blood mononuclear cells (PBMCs), taken before the fourth cycle of nivolumab. CDR3 DNA sequence: TGTGCCAGCTCTAGACCCACCGGGGAGCTGTTTTTT. This gives the protein CASSRPTGELFF.